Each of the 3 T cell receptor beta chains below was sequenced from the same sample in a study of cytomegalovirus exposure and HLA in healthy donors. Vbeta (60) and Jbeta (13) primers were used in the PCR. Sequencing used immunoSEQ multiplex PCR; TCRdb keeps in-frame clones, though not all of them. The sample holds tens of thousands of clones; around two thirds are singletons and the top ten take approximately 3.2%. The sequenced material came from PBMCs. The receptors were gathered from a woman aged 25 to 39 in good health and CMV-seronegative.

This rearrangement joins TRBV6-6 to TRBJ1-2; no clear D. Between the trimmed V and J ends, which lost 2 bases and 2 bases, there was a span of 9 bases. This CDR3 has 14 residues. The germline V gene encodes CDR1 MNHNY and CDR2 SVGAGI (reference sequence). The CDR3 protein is CASSYRQGNYGYTF. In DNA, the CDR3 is TGTGCCAGCAGTTACAGACAAGGAAACTATGGCTACACCTTC.

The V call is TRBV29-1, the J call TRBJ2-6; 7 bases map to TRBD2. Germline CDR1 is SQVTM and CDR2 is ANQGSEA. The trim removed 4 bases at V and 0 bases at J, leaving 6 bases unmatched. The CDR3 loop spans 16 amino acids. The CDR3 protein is CSVVSLAASGANVLTF. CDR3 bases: TGCAGCGTTGTTTCCCTAGCGGCCTCTGGGGCCAACGTCCTGACTTTC.

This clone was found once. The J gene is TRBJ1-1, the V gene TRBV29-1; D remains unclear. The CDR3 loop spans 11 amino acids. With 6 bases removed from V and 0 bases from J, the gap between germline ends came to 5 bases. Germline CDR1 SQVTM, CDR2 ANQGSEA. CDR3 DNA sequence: TGCAGCGTACAAGTGAACACTGAAGCTTTCTTT. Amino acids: CSVQVNTEAFF.